A single T cell receptor beta chain is shown here with its context. Its antigen remains unidentified. Sequenced by immunoSEQ multiplex PCR; TCRdb stores in-frame clones only, minus some. The table lists some 150,000 clones, around nine tenths of them singletons. The CDR3 is 11 residues long. Germline assignment: CDR1 LNHNV and CDR2 YYDKDF (reference sequence). Trimming removed 4 bases from V and 5 bases from J, with 2 bases in between. The record originates from a study of T cell responses to AZD1222 COVID-19 vaccine. Regarding the study as a whole: Regions 160-218 and 743-854 dominated among vaccine-associated CD4 TCRs spanning spike. The repertoires were collected only after the peak T cell response. At study baseline, merely more than 5 AZD1222 recipients were seropositive. It should be noted that donors were predominantly white British and more often female, and clonal diversity was possibly underestimated.

The receptor's source is an adult in good health. This chain joins TRBV15 and TRBJ1-4; D is uncertain. Specimen: peripheral blood, collected on day 0 of AZD1222 vaccination. The CDR3 loop is CATSINEKLFF. CDR3 nucleotide sequence: TGTGCCACCAGCATAAATGAAAAACTGTTTTTT.